The 31 T cell receptor beta chains below were found in one sample sequenced in a study of Tregs in tolerant kidney transplant recipients. Data came from immunoSEQ multiplex PCR; TCRdb stores just in-frame clones and leaves some out. The table records approximately 75,000 clones, around 90% of them present only once. Sequenced material: Tregs from blood, taken before the transplant. The receptors here all came from a human donor who received a combined kidney and bone marrow transplant.

The CDR3 region is CASTSSLAGEYEQYF. The CDR3 DNA is TGTGCCAGCACCTCGTCCCTAGCGGGAGAGTACGAGCAGTACTTC. This rearrangement joins TRBV28 to TRBJ2-7, with 10 bases aligning to TRBD2. V gave up 7 bases and J gave up 4 bases; unmatched junction bases: 10. This CDR3 has 15 amino acids. The germline gives CDR1 MDHEN, CDR2 SYDVKM.

This clone appeared a single time. The chain carries TRBV29-1 and TRBJ1-1; no definite D call. The CDR3 covers 12 residues. Trimming shortened V by 7 bases and J by 2 bases, and 11 bases separated the two germline ends. Germline values: CDR1 SQVTM, CDR2 ANQGSEA. CDR3 amino acids: CSAGPQNTEAFF. CDR3 in DNA: TGCAGCGCCGGGCCCCAAAACACTGAAGCTTTCTTT.

The rearrangement joins TRBV2 to TRBJ2-5; a possible D gene is TRBD1 (6 bases). Trimming took off 8 bases at V and 4 bases at J, with 17 bases between the two ends. The germline V gene encodes CDR1 SNHLY and CDR2 FYNNEI. This CDR3 spans 14 amino acids. The CDR3: CASPTGFGTETQYF. In nucleotides, the CDR3 is TGTGCCAGCCCTACAGGGTTCGGGACAGAGACCCAGTACTTC.

This clone was recorded only once. The chain joins TRBV7-2 to TRBJ2-1; 9 bases are a match to TRBD2. The CDR3 is 16 residues long. Germline assignment: CDR1 SGHTA and CDR2 FQGNSA. Losses at the gene ends were 5 bases for V and 3 bases for J; bases not matched to a gene: 8. In DNA, the CDR3 is TGTGCCAGCAGCGTGACTAGCGGACCCGTCTACAATGAGCAGTTCTTC. As protein: CASSVTSGPVYNEQFF.

The CDR3 DNA sequence: TGCGCCAGCAGCCCCGACAGGGGCGAGCAGTACTTC. Translation: CASSPDRGEQYF. The chain couples TRBV5-1 to TRBJ2-7; 8 bases agree with TRBD1. CDR1 and CDR2 (germline): SGHRS, YFSETQ. This CDR3 has 12 residues. J was trimmed by 6 bases and V by 4 bases; bases with no gene match: 3. Together with reference TRBV5-1 and TRBJ2-7, the CDR3 gives the full variable domain: KAGVTQTPRYLIKTRGQQVTLSCSPISGHRSVSWYQQTPGQGLQFLFEYFSETQRNKGNFPGRFSGRQFSNSRSEMNVSTLELGDSALYLCASSPDRGEQYFGPGTRLTVT.

This rearrangement joins TRBV6-1 to TRBJ2-7, with unresolved D. The V gene's germline CDR1 is MNHNS and CDR2 SASEGT. Trimming took 5 bases from V and 4 from J, leaving 9 bases between them. This CDR3 spans 12 amino acids. The CDR3 loop reads CASSFTQYEQYF. CDR3 coding DNA: TGTGCCAGCAGTTTTACACAGTACGAGCAGTACTTC.

CDR3 protein: CSAWRYNEQFF. Here the CDR3 DNA reads TGCAGTGCTTGGAGGTACAATGAGCAGTTCTTC. The rearrangement uses TRBV20-1 and TRBJ2-1, with TRBD2 as a possible D gene (5 bases). This CDR3 is built from 11 residues. The V gene's germline CDR1 is DFQATT and CDR2 SNEGSKA (reference sequence). V was clipped by 5 bases and J by 4 bases, with 6 bases between them.

This chain joins TRBV28 and TRBJ1-5; D gene ambiguous. This CDR3 is built from 14 residues. The V gene lost 3 bases and the J gene lost 7 bases, with 13 bases spanning the gap. Germline assignment: CDR1 MDHEN and CDR2 SYDVKM. The CDR3 loop is CASSFGQLQQPQHF. The DNA for the CDR3 is TGTGCCAGCAGTTTCGGGCAGCTTCAACAGCCCCAGCATTTT.

The chain recombines TRBV10-3 with TRBJ2-5; the D gene could be TRBD1 or TRBD2 (5 bases each). Trimming took 0 bases from V and 4 from J, leaving 9 bases between them. Germline CDR1 is ENHRY and CDR2 is SYGVKD. The CDR3 loop spans 14 amino acids. The CDR3 region is CAISESNGGETQYF. CDR3 nucleotide sequence: TGTGCCATCAGTGAGTCGAATGGGGGAGAGACCCAGTACTTC.

The V call is TRBV19, the J call TRBJ2-2, with 7 positions matching TRBD2. This CDR3 contains 13 residues. Germline values: CDR1 LNHDA, CDR2 SQIVND (reference sequence). J gave up 4 bases and V 9 bases, and 5 bases lay outside the gene matches. Here the CDR3 reads CASREGGTGELFF. The CDR3 nucleotides read TGTGCCAGCAGGGAGGGAGGCACCGGGGAGCTGTTTTTT. The complete variable domain, with remaining parts taken from reference TRBV19 and TRBJ2-2, reads DGGITQSPKYLFRKEGQNVTLSCEQNLNHDAMYWYRQDPGQGLRLIYYSQIVNDFQKGDIAEGYSVSREKKESFPLTVTSAQKNPTAFYLCASREGGTGELFFGEGSRLTVL.

This chain joins TRBV19 and TRBJ1-2; D uncertain. The CDR3 length is 12 residues. Trimming took 3 bases from V and 8 from J, leaving 10 bases between them. Germline CDR1 and CDR2: LNHDA and SQIVND (reference sequence). CDR3 DNA sequence: TGTGCCAGTAGTATTCCTCCCTCGGGCTACACCTTC. This codes for CASSIPPSGYTF.

The chain links TRBV5-1 to TRBJ1-5; D is undetermined. CDR1 and CDR2 from the germline V gene are SGHRS and YFSETQ. This CDR3 has 16 amino acids. Trimming took 4 bases from V and 3 from J, leaving 17 bases between them. The CDR3 is CASSPGVSGNNQPQHF. CDR3 DNA: TGCGCCAGCAGCCCAGGCGTTTCCGGGAACAATCAGCCCCAGCATTTT. Combining the CDR3 with reference TRBV5-1 and TRBJ1-5 gives the whole variable domain KAGVTQTPRYLIKTRGQQVTLSCSPISGHRSVSWYQQTPGQGLQFLFEYFSETQRNKGNFPGRFSGRQFSNSRSEMNVSTLELGDSALYLCASSPGVSGNNQPQHFGDGTRLSIL.

The rearrangement uses TRBV19 and TRBJ2-1, with TRBD2 matching 10 bases. Germline CDR1 LNHDA, CDR2 SQIVND (reference sequence). The junction had 9 bases not matched to a gene; V was cut back by 6 bases and J by 4 bases. This CDR3 region has 16 residues. As DNA, the CDR3 is TGTGCCAGTAGGGGGCTAGCGGGAGCATGGTACAATGAGCAGTTCTTC. Translating gives CASRGLAGAWYNEQFF.

The J gene is TRBJ2-3, the V gene TRBV6-5; 7 positions agree with TRBD1. Germline CDR1 reads MNHEY; CDR2 reads SVGAGI. V lost 4 bases and J lost 2; bases outside the gene matches: 3. The CDR3 extends over 14 amino acids. DNA of the CDR3: TGTGCCAGCAGTTGGGACAGAAACACAGATACGCAGTATTTT. As protein: CASSWDRNTDTQYF.

This sequence joins TRBV19 and TRBJ1-2; TRBD1 matches 9 bases. CDR1 and CDR2 (germline): LNHDA, SQIVND (reference sequence). This CDR3 has 13 residues. The ends lost 5 bases at V and 8 bases at J; junction bases unmatched: 6. The CDR3 sequence is CASSAQGARGYTF. DNA of the CDR3: TGTGCCAGTAGTGCACAGGGGGCCCGAGGCTACACCTTC.

The genes are TRBV5-1 and TRBJ2-1; 11 nucleotides align to TRBD2. The V gene end was trimmed by 4 bases and the J gene end by 7 bases; junction bases not matched to a gene: 7. CDR1 is SGHRS, CDR2 YFSETQ, per germline. The CDR3 is 15 amino acids. The CDR3 coding sequence is TGCGCCAGCAGCCCAGGGACTAGCGGAGGGAATGAGCAGTTCTTC. It translates to CASSPGTSGGNEQFF.

V gene TRBV28 combines with J gene TRBJ1-2; D gene unclear. CDR1 and CDR2 from the germline V gene are MDHEN and SYDVKM. There are 14 residues in the CDR3. Trimming left V 5 bases short and J 4 bases short, with 14 bases between. Written as DNA, the CDR3 is TGTGCCAGCAGTCCCGTTTATGCGGGCTATGGCTACACCTTC. Translation gives CASSPVYAGYGYTF.

The chain couples TRBV28 to TRBJ2-1; TRBD2 agrees at 8 bases. The CDR3 is made up of 16 amino acids. Germline V gives CDR1 MDHEN, CDR2 SYDVKM. The trim removed 6 bases at V and 7 bases at J, leaving 14 bases unmatched. CDR3 loop: CASRTPTSGSGNEQFF. DNA for the CDR3: TGTGCCAGCAGGACTCCGACGAGCGGGAGTGGGAATGAGCAGTTCTTC.

The CDR3 DNA follows: TGCGCCAGCAGCCAAGACCCTGGACTAGCGGGGGTCAATGAGCAGTTCTTC. It specifies CASSQDPGLAGVNEQFF. The chain combines TRBV4-1 with TRBJ2-1; the match to TRBD2 covers 13 bases. Per germline, CDR1 MGHRA and CDR2 YSYEKL. The CDR3 covers 17 residues. J was trimmed by 6 bases and V by 0 bases; bases with no gene match: 5.

V usage is TRBV11-3 and J usage is TRBJ2-1; D remains ambiguous. The V end lost 5 bases, the J end lost 2 bases, and 19 bases lay between the germline ends. The germline gives CDR1 SGHNT, CDR2 YENEEA. This CDR3 has 17 residues. The CDR3 here is CASSLYPRFSTYNEQFF. The CDR3 DNA sequence: TGTGCCAGCAGCCTATACCCTAGGTTCTCGACCTACAATGAGCAGTTCTTC.

The genes are TRBV30 and TRBJ2-7, with 7 positions matching TRBD1. The germline CDR1 and CDR2 sequences are GTSNPN and SVGIG (reference sequence). V shed 0 bases and J 7 bases; nucleotides not matched to a gene: 12. CDR3 length: 15 residues. The CDR3 region is CAWSVSLREGQEQYF. The CDR3 region has the DNA TGTGCCTGGAGTGTGTCTCTCCGCGAGGGACAGGAGCAGTACTTC.

The chain has TRBV19 and TRBJ1-1; D gene ambiguous. V lost 3 bases to trimming and J lost 0 bases, with 8 bases between them. CDR3 length: 14 residues. Germline-derived CDR1 and CDR2 are LNHDA and SQIVND (reference sequence). CDR3 sequence: CASSMGGLNTEAFF. DNA for the CDR3: TGTGCCAGTAGTATGGGTGGCTTGAACACTGAAGCTTTCTTT.

This sequence joins TRBV29-1 and TRBJ2-3, with a weak D call TRBD1 (6 bases). The germline V gene has CDR1 SQVTM and CDR2 ANQGSEA. The CDR3 spans 14 residues. V lost 7 bases, J lost 2 bases, and 16 bases lay in between. CDR3 nucleotides: TGCAGCGCGACAGGTGGAACTTACACAGATACGCAGTATTTT. Protein sequence: CSATGGTYTDTQYF.

The chain carries TRBV28 and TRBJ2-7; 8 nucleotides align to TRBD2. The length of the CDR3 is 14 residues. V lost 3 bases and J lost 3; bases outside the gene matches: 4. In germline, CDR1 is MDHEN, CDR2 SYDVKM. The CDR3 DNA reads TGTGCCAGCAGTTTGTGGCGGGAGGACTACGAGCAGTACTTC. This sequence encodes CASSLWREDYEQYF.

This chain joins TRBV5-4 and TRBJ2-5, with D perhaps matching TRBD1 (6 bases). V was shortened by 2 bases and J by 1 base, with 12 bases between the two germline ends. The CDR3 has 15 amino acids. Germline V lookup: CDR1 SGHNT, CDR2 YYREEE (reference sequence). This CDR3 reads CASSLAGALQETQYF. The CDR3 DNA reads TGTGCCAGCAGCTTAGCAGGGGCCCTCCAAGAGACCCAGTACTTC.

The CDR3 DNA reads as TGTGCCAGCAGTTTAAATGGGGAAAACATTCAGTACTTC. It encodes CASSLNGENIQYF. The chain employs TRBV27 and TRBJ2-4; unclear D gene. The CDR3 is made up of 13 amino acids. Germline assignment: CDR1 MNHEY and CDR2 SMNVEV (reference sequence). The V and J ends lost 2 bases and 5 bases respectively, with 7 bases between them.

In its sample, this clone was seen once. The rearrangement links TRBV5-1 to TRBJ2-7; no definite D call. The CDR3 is made up of 13 amino acids. Between the trimmed V and J ends, which lost 1 base and 1 base, there was a span of 6 bases. Germline V gene data show CDR1 as SGHRS and CDR2 as YFSETQ. The CDR3 sequence: CASSLKASYEQYF. DNA of the CDR3: TGCGCCAGCAGCTTGAAGGCATCCTACGAGCAGTACTTC.

A single count supports this clone. The chain employs TRBV6-5 and TRBJ2-5; 13 bases align to TRBD2. V was pared by 6 bases and J by 4 bases, with 5 bases of the junction left unmatched. Germline values: CDR1 MNHEY, CDR2 SVGAGI. The CDR3 has 15 residues. CDR3 in DNA: TGTGCCAGCAGAAGGACTAGCGGGAGAATAGAGACCCAGTACTTC. Its translation: CASRRTSGRIETQYF.

The V call is TRBV28, the J call TRBJ2-5; D unclear. The J call may be faulty, since TRBJ2-7 better matches the DNA end. CDR1 is MDHEN and CDR2 is SYDVKM in the germline V gene. This CDR3 region has 11 residues. The chain's CDR3 is CASSSSYEQYF. CDR3 DNA sequence: TGTGCCAGCAGTTCCAGTTACGAGCAGTACTTC.

The rearrangement joins TRBV28 to TRBJ1-6; D remains unclear. V was trimmed by 6 bases and J by 0 bases, leaving 15 bases between them. The CDR3 length is 17 residues. From germline, CDR1 is MDHEN and CDR2 SYDVKM. The CDR3 here is CASRPLKLSSYNSPLHF. As DNA, the CDR3 is TGTGCCAGCAGACCCCTCAAGCTAAGCTCCTATAATTCACCCCTCCACTTT.

The rearrangement joins TRBV10-3 to TRBJ1-4; TRBD1 is a possible D gene (6 bases). Germline V lookup: CDR1 ENHRY, CDR2 SYGVKD. Trimming took 1 base from V and 6 from J, leaving 12 bases between them. The CDR3 is 15 residues long. CDR3 bases: TGTGCCATCAGTGAGTGGCGGGGGCTAGATGAAAAACTGTTTTTT. This sequence encodes CAISEWRGLDEKLFF.